The 27 T cell receptor beta chains listed next were all sequenced from one sample in a study of T-cell memory formation after mild COVID-19. One entry per CDR3 protein, called by TCRdb with MiXCR from the 5' RACE reads. The table lists about 290,000 distinct CDR3 sequences, under 20% of them singletons, with more than 20% in the top ten. The sequencing sample was made of PBMCs or a T cell subset sorted from them (not recorded which). The receptor set was obtained from a man younger than 35 who had mild COVID-19 (a few samples of this study predate the infection). Cell type and time point are not known.

The table lists this clonotype with a few counts. The V gene is TRBV19, the J gene TRBJ1-5; D call uncertain. Between the trimmed V and J ends, which lost 7 bases and 0 bases, there was a span of 13 bases. CDR1 is LNHDA, CDR2 SQIVND, per germline (reference sequence). This CDR3 region has 15 residues. CDR3 nucleotides: TGTGCCAGTACCCCATTGGGTTATAGCAATCAGCCCCAGCATTTT. Amino acids: CASTPLGYSNQPQHF.

CDR3 sequence reads: CASSLGGNPGELFF. CDR3 coding DNA: TGCGCCAGCAGCCTGGGGGGCAACCCCGGGGAGCTGTTTTTT. The chain couples TRBV5-1 to TRBJ2-2; the D gene could be TRBD1 or TRBD2 (6 bases each). This CDR3 region has 14 residues. V shed 4 bases and J shed 6 bases, with 13 bases lying between them. The V gene's germline CDR1 is SGHRS and CDR2 YFSETQ.

This clonotype was seen repeatedly, ten times or more. This chain uses TRBV12-3 or TRBV12-4 with TRBJ2-7, with 9 positions matching TRBD2. This CDR3 contains 15 residues. V lost 7 bases to trimming and J lost 1 base; unmatched junction nucleotides: 8. The CDR3 is CASTSGTSRSYEQYF. The CDR3 DNA follows: TGTGCCAGCACCTCCGGGACTAGCAGATCCTACGAGCAGTACTTC.

A few counts support this clonotype. The gene calls are TRBV4-1 and TRBJ2-5; D may be TRBD1 or TRBD2 (5 bases each). CDR3 length: 14 residues. The germline V gene encodes CDR1 MGHRA and CDR2 YSYEKL. The V gene lost 4 bases and the J gene lost 2 bases, with 11 bases spanning the gap. In DNA, the CDR3 is TGCGCCAGCAGCCCTGAATGGGGGCAAGAGACCCAGTACTTC. It encodes CASSPEWGQETQYF.

The genes are TRBV5-1 and TRBJ2-3; D remains unclear. CDR1 and CDR2 (germline): SGHRS, YFSETQ. Trimming shortened V by 0 bases and J by 6 bases, and 14 bases separated the two germline ends. The CDR3 runs 15 residues. CDR3 sequence (DNA): TGCGCCAGCAGCTTGGAACCAGCGCCCCACGATACGCAGTATTTT. It yields the protein CASSLEPAPHDTQYF.

The chain links TRBV7-9 to TRBJ1-4; no reliable D call. V lost 3 bases to trimming and J lost 6 bases, with 11 bases between them. Per the germline V gene, CDR1 is SEHNR and CDR2 is FQNEAQ (reference sequence). The CDR3 is 14 residues long. The CDR3 nucleotides read TGTGCCAGCAGCTTCCAGGAAGGGCATGAAAAACTGTTTTTT. This codes for CASSFQEGHEKLFF.

The chain uses TRBV6-6 and TRBJ1-2; D gene ambiguous. This CDR3 comprises 14 residues. The germline V and J ends were trimmed by 0 bases and 5 bases, with 10 bases remaining between them. Germline-derived CDR1 and CDR2 are MNHNY and SVGAGI (reference sequence). CDR3 loop: CASSYSPRIYGYTF. CDR3 sequence (DNA): TGTGCCAGCAGTTACTCGCCCAGGATATATGGCTACACCTTC.

J is TRBJ1-4 and V is TRBV4-3; D uncertain. V shed 0 bases and J shed 6 bases, with 11 bases lying between them. Germline CDR1 and CDR2: LGHNA and YSLEER. The length of the CDR3 is 15 residues. The CDR3 loop is CASSQDRSVDEKLFF. The DNA for the CDR3 is TGCGCCAGCAGCCAAGATAGGAGTGTTGATGAAAAACTGTTTTTT.

The J gene is TRBJ2-7, the V gene TRBV20-1, with a possible D match to TRBD1 (6 bases). Germline V gives CDR1 DFQATT, CDR2 SNEGSKA (reference sequence). V lost 1 base and J 3 bases, leaving 13 bases between the germline ends. This CDR3 comprises 14 residues. The CDR3 spells CSARAVRDNYEQYV. CDR3 bases: TGCAGTGCTAGAGCCGTGAGGGACAACTACGAGCAGTACGTC.

This chain joins TRBV7-2 and TRBJ2-3; 9 bases map to TRBD1. V lost 6 bases and J lost 4; bases outside the gene matches: 5. The CDR3 has 14 amino acids. Germline V CDR1 and CDR2: SGHTA, FQGNSA. The CDR3 DNA reads TGTGCCAGCAGTCAAACAGGGGGCTCAGATACGCAGTATTTT. The encoded protein is CASSQTGGSDTQYF.

The chain recombines TRBV14 with TRBJ2-5, with TRBD2 as a possible D gene (6 bases). The CDR3 runs to 15 residues. Trimming stripped 3 bases from V and 5 bases from J, with 16 bases between. The germline V gene encodes CDR1 SGHDN and CDR2 FVKESK. CDR3 in amino acids: CASSQPTSIWETQYF. The CDR3, as DNA: TGTGCCAGCAGCCAGCCGACTAGTATCTGGGAGACCCAGTACTTC.

The sample holds a few counts of this clonotype. The chain links TRBV6-4 to TRBJ2-2, with D hard to call. Trimming shortened V by 3 bases and J by 0 bases, and 11 bases separated the two germline ends. This CDR3 is built from 16 residues. Germline V gene data show CDR1 as MRHNA and CDR2 as SNTAGT. The CDR3 sequence: CASSEQPPTNTGELFF. The CDR3 DNA is TGTGCCAGCAGTGAGCAGCCTCCCACGAACACCGGGGAGCTGTTTTTT.

CDR3 amino acids: CASSWGPDTQYF. The CDR3 nucleotides are TGTGCCAGCAGTTGGGGGCCAGATACGCAGTATTTT. This chain links TRBV12-3 or TRBV12-4 with TRBJ2-3; tentative D call: TRBD1 (6 bases). Trimming cost V 4 bases and J 4 bases, with 6 bases left between them. CDR3 length: 12 amino acids.

This clonotype was seen only a few times. The V gene is TRBV7-2, the J gene TRBJ2-3; D is uncertain. CDR1 and CDR2 from the germline V gene are SGHTA and FQGNSA. This CDR3 contains 15 residues. V dropped 1 base and J dropped 4 bases, with 12 bases sitting between them. The chain's CDR3 is CASSLGSPWADTQYF. CDR3 DNA sequence: TGTGCCAGCAGCTTAGGTTCCCCTTGGGCAGATACGCAGTATTTT.

The table lists this clonotype with many counts. The rearrangement links TRBV7-3 to TRBJ2-5, with TRBD1 matching over 7 bases. The CDR3 runs 14 residues. Germline CDR1 is SGHTA and CDR2 is FQGTGA. V lost 2 bases and J lost 4; bases outside the gene matches: 4. The CDR3 protein is CASSLDRASETQYF. The CDR3 nucleotides are TGTGCCAGCAGCTTAGACAGGGCTTCAGAGACCCAGTACTTC.

In its sample, this clonotype was seen a few times. This rearrangement joins TRBV18 to TRBJ2-1; no clear D gene. The CDR3 extends over 15 amino acids. Germline lookup yields CDR1 KGHSH and CDR2 LQKENI. V was shortened by 8 bases and J by 0 bases, with 14 bases between the two germline ends. The DNA for the CDR3 is TGTGCCAGCCGCCGTGGGCAGAGCTCCTACAATGAGCAGTTCTTC. Amino acids: CASRRGQSSYNEQFF.

The rearrangement uses TRBV5-1 and TRBJ2-5; TRBD1 matches 7 bases. The V gene end was trimmed by 7 bases and the J gene end by 7 bases; junction bases not matched to a gene: 4. Germline assignment: CDR1 SGHRS and CDR2 YFSETQ. The CDR3 is 11 amino acids. DNA of the CDR3: TGCGCCAGCTTCTCAGGGGGGACCCAGTACTTC. Translation: CASFSGGTQYF.

CDR3 loop: CASSSPQGLSSSYEQYF. The CDR3 DNA sequence: TGCGCCAGCAGCTCCCCACAGGGCCTCTCTAGCTCCTACGAGCAGTACTTC. The chain employs TRBV5-1 and TRBJ2-7; possibly TRBD1 for D (6 bases). CDR1 and CDR2 (germline): SGHRS, YFSETQ. The CDR3 length is 17 residues. V lost 3 bases to trimming and J lost 0 bases, with 19 bases between them.

The rearrangement uses TRBV9 and TRBJ2-2; D remains ambiguous. In germline, CDR1 is SGDLS, CDR2 YYNGEE. V lost 0 bases and J 4 bases, leaving 7 bases between the germline ends. The CDR3 totals 14 residues. This CDR3 is CASSVDGITGELFF. The CDR3 region has the DNA TGTGCCAGCAGCGTAGATGGAATCACCGGGGAGCTGTTTTTT.

This clonotype was recorded a few times. The genes are TRBV5-1 and TRBJ2-6, with a possible D match to TRBD1 (6 bases). This CDR3 spans 14 amino acids. V was trimmed by 6 bases and J by 1 base, leaving 8 bases between them. The germline CDR1 and CDR2 sequences are SGHRS and YFSETQ. For the CDR3, the DNA is TGCGCCAGCACGGGACAATCTGGGGCCAACGTCCTGACTTTC. As protein: CASTGQSGANVLTF.

V usage is TRBV18 and J usage is TRBJ2-6; unclear D gene. The CDR3 contains 17 residues. Germline lookup yields CDR1 KGHSH and CDR2 LQKENI. Trimming removed 2 bases from V and 0 bases from J, with 11 bases in between. The CDR3 reads CASSPAPADSGANVLTF. The CDR3 DNA reads as TGTGCCAGCTCACCAGCTCCCGCGGACTCTGGGGCCAACGTCCTGACTTTC.

The chain combines TRBV28 with TRBJ2-3; D may correspond to TRBD1 or TRBD2 (5 bases each). V was trimmed by 4 bases and J by 5 bases, leaving 19 bases between them. The CDR3 has 16 residues. Germline V gene sequence: CDR1 MDHEN, CDR2 SYDVKM. CDR3 amino acids: CASSYRYRRGEDTQYF. The CDR3 DNA is TGTGCCAGCAGTTATCGGTACAGAAGAGGGGAAGATACGCAGTATTTT. The full variable domain, completed using reference TRBV28 and TRBJ2-3, is DVKVTQSSRYLVKRTGEKVFLECVQDMDHENMFWYRQDPGLGLRLIYFSYDVKMKEKGDIPEGYSVSREKKERFSLILESASTNQTSMYLCASSYRYRRGEDTQYFGPGTRLTVL.

Of note for this clonotype: One junction end disagrees with the germline gene, perhaps due to a read error. The V gene is TRBV7-7, the J gene TRBJ2-1; a possible D gene is TRBD2 (7 bases). The V gene's germline CDR1 is SSHAT and CDR2 FNYEAQ (reference sequence). This CDR3 contains 13 residues. The CDR3: CASSLRGAVEQFF. The CDR3 DNA is TGTGCTAGCAGCTTACGGGGGGCCGTGGAGCAGTTCTTC.

This clonotype has a handful of counts. The genes are TRBV4-3 and TRBJ1-6; D unclear. Trimming removed 0 bases from V and 10 bases from J, with 10 bases in between. This CDR3 is 14 amino acids long. Germline loops: CDR1 LGHNA, CDR2 YSLEER. The DNA for the CDR3 is TGCGCCAGCAGCCAAGATTTCCAAGGCTCACCCCTCCACTTT. This codes for CASSQDFQGSPLHF.

There are a few counts of this clonotype. The chain uses TRBV29-1 and TRBJ2-1; D unresolved. CDR1 is SQVTM, CDR2 ANQGSEA, per germline. The CDR3 totals 16 residues. V was trimmed by 4 bases and J by 0 bases, leaving 16 bases between them. CDR3 amino acids: CSVVGPFASSYNEQFF. In DNA form, the CDR3 reads TGCAGCGTTGTAGGCCCCTTTGCGAGCTCCTACAATGAGCAGTTCTTC.

The V call is TRBV28, the J call TRBJ1-5, with D uncertain. V was pared by 7 bases and J by 5 bases, with 12 bases between. The CDR3 is made up of 13 amino acids. The germline gives CDR1 MDHEN, CDR2 SYDVKM. CDR3 in amino acids: CASTPYGDQPQHF. DNA for the CDR3: TGTGCCAGCACCCCTTATGGGGATCAGCCCCAGCATTTT.

V usage is TRBV6-2 or TRBV6-3 and J usage is TRBJ2-1; 9 bases are a match to TRBD2. With V trimmed by 6 bases and J by 3 bases, 6 bases remained unmatched. Germline V gene sequence: CDR1 MNHEY, CDR2 SVGEGT. This CDR3 is built from 15 residues. CDR3 DNA sequence: TGTGCCAGCAGCCAGGGACTAGCATTCTACAATGAGCAGTTCTTC. This translates into CASSQGLAFYNEQFF.